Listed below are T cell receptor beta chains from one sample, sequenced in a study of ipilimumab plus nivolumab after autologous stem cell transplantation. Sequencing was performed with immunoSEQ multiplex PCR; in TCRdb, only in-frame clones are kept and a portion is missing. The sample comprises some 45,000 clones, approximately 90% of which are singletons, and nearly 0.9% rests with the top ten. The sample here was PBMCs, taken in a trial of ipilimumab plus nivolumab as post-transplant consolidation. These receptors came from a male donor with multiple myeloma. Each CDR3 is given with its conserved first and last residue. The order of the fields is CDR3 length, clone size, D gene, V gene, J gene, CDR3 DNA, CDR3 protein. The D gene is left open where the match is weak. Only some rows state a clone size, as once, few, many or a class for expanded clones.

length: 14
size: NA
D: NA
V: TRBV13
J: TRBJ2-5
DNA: TGTGCCAGCAGCGATGGGAAAGGGCGAGAGACCCAGTACTTC
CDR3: CASSDGKGRETQYF

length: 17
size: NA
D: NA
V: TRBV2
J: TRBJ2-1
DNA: TGTGCCAGCAGTCCCGGTGGGGCGGGATCAATATACAATGAGCAGTTCTTC
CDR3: CASSPGGAGSIYNEQFF

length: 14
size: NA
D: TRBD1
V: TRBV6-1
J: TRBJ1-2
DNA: TGTGCCAGCCAAGCAGGAGGACAGGGTGATGGCTACACCTTC
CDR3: CASQAGGQGDGYTF

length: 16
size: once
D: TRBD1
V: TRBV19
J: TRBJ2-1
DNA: TGTGCCAGTAGTACGAAGGGGGCTCTATCCGGCAATGAGCAGTTCTTC
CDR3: CASSTKGALSGNEQFF

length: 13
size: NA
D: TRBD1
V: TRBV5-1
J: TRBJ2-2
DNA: TGCGCCAGCAGCTTGGGACAGGGAGGGGAGCTGTTTTTT
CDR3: CASSLGQGGELFF

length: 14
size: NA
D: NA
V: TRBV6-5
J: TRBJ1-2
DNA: TGTGCCAGCAGCCAGGGACGGATCAACTATGGCTACACCTTC
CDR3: CASSQGRINYGYTF

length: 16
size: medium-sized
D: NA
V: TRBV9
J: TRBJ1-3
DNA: TGTGCCAGCAGCGTAGAAGGCGTCAGCTCTGGAAACACCATATATTTT
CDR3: CASSVEGVSSGNTIYF

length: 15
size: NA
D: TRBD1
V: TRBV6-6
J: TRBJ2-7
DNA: TGTGCCAGCAGTTACTCGGGACAGGGTAGTTACGAGCAGTACTTC
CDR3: CASSYSGQGSYEQYF

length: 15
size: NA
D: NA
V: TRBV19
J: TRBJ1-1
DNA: TGTGCCAGTAGTGTGACAGGTTACTCGAACACTGAAGCTTTCTTT
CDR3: CASSVTGYSNTEAFF

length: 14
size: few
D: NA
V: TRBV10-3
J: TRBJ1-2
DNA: TGTGCCATCGCGAGTCAAGGGGAACCCTATGGCTACACCTTC
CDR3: CAIASQGEPYGYTF

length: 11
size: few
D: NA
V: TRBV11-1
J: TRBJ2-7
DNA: TGTGCCAGCAGCTTAGCGGACGAGCAGTACTTC
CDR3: CASSLADEQYF

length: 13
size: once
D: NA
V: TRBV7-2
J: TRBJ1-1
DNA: TGTGCCAGCGGAACCATATGGAACACTGAAGCTTTCTTT
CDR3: CASGTIWNTEAFF

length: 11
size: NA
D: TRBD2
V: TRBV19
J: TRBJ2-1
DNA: TGTGCCAGCACGGACCTGGGACTACAGTTCTTC
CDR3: CASTDLGLQFF

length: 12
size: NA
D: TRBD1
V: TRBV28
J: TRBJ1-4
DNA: TGTGCCAGCAGTTTACAGGGGGGAAAACTGTTTTTT
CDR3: CASSLQGGKLFF

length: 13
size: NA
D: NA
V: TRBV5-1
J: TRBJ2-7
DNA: TGCGCCAGCAGCACGACAGGACTCTACGAGCAGTACTTC
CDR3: CASSTTGLYEQYF

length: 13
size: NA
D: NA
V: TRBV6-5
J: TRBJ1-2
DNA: TGTGCCAGCCCCGGGGCAGGGGTAGGTGGCTACACCTTC
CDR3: CASPGAGVGGYTF

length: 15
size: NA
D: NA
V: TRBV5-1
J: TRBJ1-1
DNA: TGCGCCAGCAGCTTAGGGTTGCGAGCGAACACTGAAGCTTTCTTT
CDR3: CASSLGLRANTEAFF

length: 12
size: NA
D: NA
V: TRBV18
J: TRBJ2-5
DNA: TGTGCCAGCTCACCGAACCAGGAGACCCAGTACTTC
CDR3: CASSPNQETQYF

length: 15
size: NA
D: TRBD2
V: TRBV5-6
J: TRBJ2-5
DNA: TGTGCCAGCAGCTGGGGAGGGAGCGGGCAAGAGACCCAGTACTTC
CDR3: CASSWGGSGQETQYF

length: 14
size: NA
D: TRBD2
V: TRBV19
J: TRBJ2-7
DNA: TGTGCCAGTAGAGCGGGAGGGAGCTCCTACGAGCAGTACTTC
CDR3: CASRAGGSSYEQYF

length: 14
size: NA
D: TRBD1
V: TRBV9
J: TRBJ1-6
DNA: TGTGCCAGCAGCGTAGTTGGACAGGGGGTCCCCCTCCACTTT
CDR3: CASSVVGQGVPLHF

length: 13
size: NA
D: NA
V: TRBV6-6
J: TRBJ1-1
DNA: TGTGCCAGCAGCCTCAATACGAACACTGAAGCTTTCTTT
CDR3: CASSLNTNTEAFF

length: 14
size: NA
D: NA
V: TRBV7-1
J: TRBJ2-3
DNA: TGTGCCAGCAGCTTTTCCCTTTTCACAGATACGCAGTATTTT
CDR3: CASSFSLFTDTQYF

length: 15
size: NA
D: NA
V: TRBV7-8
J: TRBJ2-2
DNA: TGTGCCAGCAGCTTAGAGGGGATATCGCCCGGGGAGCTGTTTTTT
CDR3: CASSLEGISPGELFF

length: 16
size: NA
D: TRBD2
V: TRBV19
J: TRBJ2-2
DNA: TGTGCCAGTAGTTCCTCGGGACTAGCGGGGCCCGGGGAGCTGTTTTTT
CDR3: CASSSSGLAGPGELFF

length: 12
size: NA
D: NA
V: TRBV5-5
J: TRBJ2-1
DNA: TGTGCCAGCAGCTTGGGAAGGCATGAGCAGTTCTTC
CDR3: CASSLGRHEQFF

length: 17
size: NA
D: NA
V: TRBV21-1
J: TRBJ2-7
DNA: TGTGCCAGCAGCAAAGCGGAACTAGCGGGAGGGCCGGGGGAGCAGTACTTC
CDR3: CASSKAELAGGPGEQYF

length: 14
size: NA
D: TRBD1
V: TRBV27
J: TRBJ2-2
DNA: TGTGCCAGCAGTTCGCAGGGGGCCACCGGGGAGCTGTTTTTT
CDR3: CASSSQGATGELFF

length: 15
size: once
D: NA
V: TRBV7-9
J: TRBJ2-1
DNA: TGTGCCAGCAGCCCGTACAAAGGGGTTCACAATGAGCAGTTCTTC
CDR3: CASSPYKGVHNEQFF

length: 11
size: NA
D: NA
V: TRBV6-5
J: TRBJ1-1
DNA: TGTGCCAGCAGTTCTGGGGCCGGAGCTTTCTTT
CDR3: CASSSGAGAFF

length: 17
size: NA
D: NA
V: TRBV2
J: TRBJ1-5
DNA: TGTGCCAGCAGTAGAAAGGGATCAGCCTCAGAGGGTCAGCCCCAGCATTTT
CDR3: CASSRKGSASEGQPQHF

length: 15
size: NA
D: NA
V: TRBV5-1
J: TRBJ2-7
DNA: TGCGCCAGCAGCTTGGTTCAGGGATCGGGCATCGAGCAGTACTTC
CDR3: CASSLVQGSGIEQYF

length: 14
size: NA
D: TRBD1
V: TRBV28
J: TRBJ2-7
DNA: TGTGCCAGCAGGGGACCCGGGACAGGGTACGAGCAGTACTTC
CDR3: CASRGPGTGYEQYF

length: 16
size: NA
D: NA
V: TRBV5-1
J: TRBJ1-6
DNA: TGCGCCAGCAGCTTGGCTGGGGTCAAGCAGGGATCACCCCTCCACTTT
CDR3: CASSLAGVKQGSPLHF

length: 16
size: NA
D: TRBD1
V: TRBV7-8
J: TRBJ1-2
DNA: TGTGCCAGCAGCTTAGTTATCAGTGGGACAGGGTCTGGCTACACCTTC
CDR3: CASSLVISGTGSGYTF

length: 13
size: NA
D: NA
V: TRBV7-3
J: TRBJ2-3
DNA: TGTGCCAGCAGCTTCCTCCGGGCAGATACGCAGTATTTT
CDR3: CASSFLRADTQYF

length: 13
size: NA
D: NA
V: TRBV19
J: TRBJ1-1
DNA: TGTGCCAGTAGTATACAGGGGAACACTGAAGCTTTCTTT
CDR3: CASSIQGNTEAFF

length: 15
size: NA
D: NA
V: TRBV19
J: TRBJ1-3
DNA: TGTGCCAGTACCCGGACATGGGCTGTCCGGGGCACCATATATTTT
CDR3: CASTRTWAVRGTIYF

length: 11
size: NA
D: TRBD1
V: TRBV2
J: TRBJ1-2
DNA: TGTGCCAGCAGGGAAGACAGGGGTTACACCTTC
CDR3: CASREDRGYTF

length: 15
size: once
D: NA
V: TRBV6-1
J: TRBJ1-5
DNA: TGTGCCAGCACCAGATTCGGGGGTGGCAATCAGCCCCAGCATTTT
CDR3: CASTRFGGGNQPQHF

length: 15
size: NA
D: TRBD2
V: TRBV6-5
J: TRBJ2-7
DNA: TGTGCCAGCAGTATAGCGGGGCTGAGCTCCTACGAGCAGTACTTC
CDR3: CASSIAGLSSYEQYF

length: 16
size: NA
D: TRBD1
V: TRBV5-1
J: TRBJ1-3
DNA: TGCGCCAGCAGCTTGGCTGGCAGGGGGTTCGGAAACACCATATATTTT
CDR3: CASSLAGRGFGNTIYF

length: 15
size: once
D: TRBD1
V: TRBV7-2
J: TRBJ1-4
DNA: TGTGCCAGCAGCTCCACCGGGACAGACAATGAAAAACTGTTTTTT
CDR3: CASSSTGTDNEKLFF

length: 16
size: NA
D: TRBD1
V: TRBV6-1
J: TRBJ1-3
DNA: TGTGCCAGCAGTGAGGGACAGGGGAGTCTTCGAAACACCATATATTTT
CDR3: CASSEGQGSLRNTIYF

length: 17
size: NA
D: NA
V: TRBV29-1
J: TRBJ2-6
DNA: TGCAGCGTTACAAGGAGAAGCATACAAAGTCGGGCCAACGTCCTGACTTTC
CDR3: CSVTRRSIQSRANVLTF

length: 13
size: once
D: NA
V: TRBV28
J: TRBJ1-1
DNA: TGTGCCAGCAGTTTAGGGGCTGCACAGGGCGGTTTCTTT
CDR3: CASSLGAAQGGFF

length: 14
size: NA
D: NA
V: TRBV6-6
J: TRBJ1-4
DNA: TGTGCCAGCACCCCCGGTGGGTCGAGGGAAAAACTGTTTTTT
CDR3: CASTPGGSREKLFF

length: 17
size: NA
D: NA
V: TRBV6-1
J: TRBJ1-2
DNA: TGTGCCAGCAGTGATAGCCCCCGGGTCCTTCGGAACTATGGCTACACCTTC
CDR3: CASSDSPRVLRNYGYTF

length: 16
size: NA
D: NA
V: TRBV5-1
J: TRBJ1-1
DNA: TGCGCCAGCAGCTTGGACCCCGGCAGGGTAAGCACTGAAGCTTTCTTT
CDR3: CASSLDPGRVSTEAFF

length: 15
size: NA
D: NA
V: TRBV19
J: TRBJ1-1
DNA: TGTGCCAGTAGACGCCATTTCAGAGGGCTCACTGAAGCTTTCTTT
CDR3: CASRRHFRGLTEAFF

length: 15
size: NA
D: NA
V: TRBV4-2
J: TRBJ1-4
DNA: TGTGCCAGCAGCCGAGACGGGACCACAAATGAAAAACTGTTTTTT
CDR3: CASSRDGTTNEKLFF

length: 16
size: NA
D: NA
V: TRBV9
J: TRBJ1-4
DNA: TGTGCCAGCAGCGTAGGTGGAGGGCGCGTTGGGGAAAAACTGTTTTTT
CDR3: CASSVGGGRVGEKLFF

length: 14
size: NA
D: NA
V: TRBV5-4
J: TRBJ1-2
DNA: TGTGCCAGCAGCCCCGGGGGGACTAACTATGGCTACACCTTC
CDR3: CASSPGGTNYGYTF